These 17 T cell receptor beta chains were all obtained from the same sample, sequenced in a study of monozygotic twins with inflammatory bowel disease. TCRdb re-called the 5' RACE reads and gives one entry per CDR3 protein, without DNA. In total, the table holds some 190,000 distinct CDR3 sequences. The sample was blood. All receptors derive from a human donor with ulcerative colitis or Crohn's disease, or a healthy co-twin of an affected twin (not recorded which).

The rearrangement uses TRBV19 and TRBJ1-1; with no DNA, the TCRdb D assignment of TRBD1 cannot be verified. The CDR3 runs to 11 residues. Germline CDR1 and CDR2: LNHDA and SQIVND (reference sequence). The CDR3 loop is CASEGFTEAFF.

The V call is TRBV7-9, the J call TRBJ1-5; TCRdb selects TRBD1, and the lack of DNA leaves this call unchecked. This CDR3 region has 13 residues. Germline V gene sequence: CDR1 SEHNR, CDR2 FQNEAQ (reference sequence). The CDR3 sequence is CASSQDTNQPQHF.

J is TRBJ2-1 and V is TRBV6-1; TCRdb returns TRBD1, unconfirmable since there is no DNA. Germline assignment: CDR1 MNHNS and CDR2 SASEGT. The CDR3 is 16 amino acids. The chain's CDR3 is CASSETPGQGMDEQFF.

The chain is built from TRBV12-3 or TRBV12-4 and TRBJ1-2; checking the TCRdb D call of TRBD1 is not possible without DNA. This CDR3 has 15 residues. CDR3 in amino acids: CASSGHLGGVGGYTF.

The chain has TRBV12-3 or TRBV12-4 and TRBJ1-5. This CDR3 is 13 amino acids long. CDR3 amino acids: CASSAAEIQPQHF.

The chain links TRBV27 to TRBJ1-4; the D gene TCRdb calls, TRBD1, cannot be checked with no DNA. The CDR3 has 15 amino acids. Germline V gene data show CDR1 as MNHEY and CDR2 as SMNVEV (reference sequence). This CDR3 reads CASSPTDRTNEKLFF.

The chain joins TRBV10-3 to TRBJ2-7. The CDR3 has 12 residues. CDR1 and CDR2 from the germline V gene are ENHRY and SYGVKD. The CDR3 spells CATSDNSYEQYF.

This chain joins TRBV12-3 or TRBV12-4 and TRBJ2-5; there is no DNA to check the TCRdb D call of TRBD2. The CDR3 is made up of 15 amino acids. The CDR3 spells CSSRQGLAEPETQYF.

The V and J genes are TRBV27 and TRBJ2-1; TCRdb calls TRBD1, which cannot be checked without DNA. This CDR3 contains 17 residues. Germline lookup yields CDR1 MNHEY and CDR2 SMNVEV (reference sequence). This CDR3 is CASSLYHRGAAYNEQFF.

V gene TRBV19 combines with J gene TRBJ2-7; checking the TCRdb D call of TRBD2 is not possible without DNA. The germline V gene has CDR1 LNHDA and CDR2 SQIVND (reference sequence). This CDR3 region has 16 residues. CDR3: CASSLSGGGRTEEQYF.

CDR3 sequence: CASSLVEGNQPQHF. This sequence joins TRBV7-2 and TRBJ1-5. CDR1 is SGHTA and CDR2 is FQGNSA in the germline V gene. This CDR3 is built from 14 residues.

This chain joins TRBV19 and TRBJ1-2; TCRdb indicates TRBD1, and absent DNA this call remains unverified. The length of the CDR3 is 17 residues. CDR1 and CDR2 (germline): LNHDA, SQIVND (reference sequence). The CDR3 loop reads CASSISGTGGARHGYTF.

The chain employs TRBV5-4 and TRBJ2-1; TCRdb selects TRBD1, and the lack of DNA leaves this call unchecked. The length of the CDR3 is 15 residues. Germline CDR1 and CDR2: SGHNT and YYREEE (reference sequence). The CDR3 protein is CASSPGQGLFNEQFF.

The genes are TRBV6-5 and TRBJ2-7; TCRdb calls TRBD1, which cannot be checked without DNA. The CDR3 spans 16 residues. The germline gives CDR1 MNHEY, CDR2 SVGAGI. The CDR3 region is CASSYRWAGGEYEQYF.

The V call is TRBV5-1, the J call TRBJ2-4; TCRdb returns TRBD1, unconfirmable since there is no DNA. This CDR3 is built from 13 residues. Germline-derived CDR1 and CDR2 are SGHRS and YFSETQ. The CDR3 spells CASSPDGADIQYF.

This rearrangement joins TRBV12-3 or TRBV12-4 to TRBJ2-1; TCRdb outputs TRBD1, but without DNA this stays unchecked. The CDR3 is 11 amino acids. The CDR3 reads CASTSGGGQFF.

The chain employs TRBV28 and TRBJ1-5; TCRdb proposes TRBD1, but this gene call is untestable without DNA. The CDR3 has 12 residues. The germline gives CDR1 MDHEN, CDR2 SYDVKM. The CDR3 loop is CASSGPGRQGHF. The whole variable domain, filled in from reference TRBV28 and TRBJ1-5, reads DVKVTQSSRYLVKRTGEKVFLECVQDMDHENMFWYRQDPGLGLRLIYFSYDVKMKEKGDIPEGYSVSREKKERFSLILESASTNQTSMYLCASSGPGRQGHFGDGTRLSIL.